This T cell receptor beta chain came from a study of identical twins. Each CDR3 protein gets one entry after TCRdb re-called the 5' RACE reads with MiXCR. The sample consists of around 1.7 million distinct CDR3 sequences, around 29% of them appearing once. CDR3 length: 13 residues. The V gene's germline CDR1 is MNHNY and CDR2 SVGAGI (reference sequence). The ends lost 2 bases at V and 3 bases at J; junction bases unmatched: 0. Donors were all healthy Caucasians. In this sample, this clonotype turned up many times. The TCR originated in a newborn girl in good health. J is TRBJ1-2 and V is TRBV6-6; 7 bases are a match to TRBD1. The sample comprised cord blood. The CDR3 is CASSYGTDYGYTF. CDR3 coding DNA: TGTGCCAGCAGTTACGGGACAGACTATGGCTACACCTTC.